The 10 T cell receptor beta chains presented below share a single source sample, sequenced in a study of cytomegalovirus exposure and HLA in healthy donors. The primer mix had 60 Vbeta and 13 Jbeta primers. Libraries were prepared by immunoSEQ multiplex PCR; TCRdb keeps only in-frame clonotypes and omits some of them. The data hold about 190,000 clones, with roughly three quarters observed a single time. Source material: PBMCs. These receptors originate from a woman aged 18-35 years in good health and CMV-seronegative.

The chain combines TRBV9 with TRBJ1-2; 8 nucleotides agree with TRBD1. The CDR3 covers 15 residues. Germline CDR1 and CDR2: SGDLS and YYNGEE. The J segment lost 4 bases and the V segment lost 0 bases, leaving 5 bases of the junction unmatched. CDR3: CASSVELQGAYGYTF. The CDR3 DNA is TGTGCCAGCAGCGTAGAACTCCAGGGGGCCTATGGCTACACCTTC.

The chain uses TRBV10-2 and TRBJ2-1; the D gene is possibly TRBD2 (6 bases). The length of the CDR3 is 15 residues. Germline lookup yields CDR1 WSHSY and CDR2 SAAADI. V gave up 3 bases and J gave up 2 bases, with 11 bases separating them. The CDR3 DNA reads as TGCGCCAGCAGTGAACTAGCAGGGCCCTACAATGAGCAGTTCTTC. Protein sequence: CASSELAGPYNEQFF.

CDR3 DNA: TGTGCCATCCAGGGGGGCGGGGTCAATCAGCCCCAGCATTTT. Translating it yields CAIQGGGVNQPQHF. The chain is built from TRBV10-3 and TRBJ1-5, with TRBD1 matching over 7 bases. Trimming removed 8 bases from V and 3 bases from J; junction bases left unmatched: 7. Per germline, CDR1 ENHRY and CDR2 SYGVKD. This CDR3 spans 14 amino acids.

This clone was seen a few times. The CDR3 here is CASSVTGGTGNTIYF. CDR3 DNA sequence: TGTGCCAGCAGTGTAACAGGGGGCACTGGAAACACCATATATTTT. J is TRBJ1-3 and V is TRBV6-1; 9 bases align to TRBD1. This CDR3 comprises 15 residues. CDR1 and CDR2 from the germline V gene are MNHNS and SASEGT. V lost 4 bases to trimming and J lost 2 bases; unmatched junction nucleotides: 3.

The chain employs TRBV2 and TRBJ1-5; 7 bases are shared with TRBD1. The germline gives CDR1 SNHLY, CDR2 FYNNEI. The trim removed 7 bases at V and 5 bases at J, leaving 5 bases unmatched. CDR3 length: 13 residues. In nucleotides, the CDR3 is TGTGCCAGCACGGGACAGCGAGATCAGCCCCAGCATTTT. The encoded protein is CASTGQRDQPQHF.

Comments on this clone: Different DNA sequences within this sample yield the same CDR3. This chain connects TRBV7-9 to TRBJ2-1; D might be TRBD2 (6 bases). The ends were cut back, 4 bases at V and 0 bases at J, with 13 bases in the middle. The CDR3 extends over 16 amino acids. Germline CDR1 is SEHNR and CDR2 is FQNEAQ (reference sequence). The CDR3 here is CASSSVAGSSYNEQFF. CDR3 bases: TGTGCCAGCAGCTCCGTGGCGGGGAGCTCCTACAATGAGCAGTTCTTC. The full variable domain, its missing parts supplied by reference TRBV7-9 and TRBJ2-1, is DTGVSQNPRHKITKRGQNVTFRCDPISEHNRLYWYRQTLGQGPEFLTYFQNEAQLEKSRLLSDRFSAERPKGSFSTLEIQRTEQGDSAMYLCASSSVAGSSYNEQFFGPGTRLTVL.

The chain has TRBV19 and TRBJ1-2; TRBD1 matches 10 bases. The CDR3 is 14 residues long. The germline V gene has CDR1 LNHDA and CDR2 SQIVND (reference sequence). Trimming at V came to 4 bases and at J to 4 bases, leaving 3 bases not matched to a gene. DNA for the CDR3: TGTGCCAGTAGTACGGGACAGGGGATCTATGGCTACACCTTC. Translation gives CASSTGQGIYGYTF.

This clone has only a few counts. CDR3 coding DNA: TGTGCCAGCAGCAAGAAAACCGGGAACCGGGCTTTCTTT. It encodes CASSKKTGNRAFF. The chain links TRBV7-9 to TRBJ1-1; no reliable D call. CDR3 size: 13 residues. The germline V and J ends were trimmed by 5 bases and 11 bases, with 18 bases remaining between them. Germline loops: CDR1 SEHNR, CDR2 FQNEAQ (reference sequence).

The chain links TRBV2 to TRBJ1-1, with D perhaps matching TRBD1 (5 bases). This CDR3 comprises 13 residues. Trimming took 11 bases from V and 5 from J, leaving 18 bases between them. Germline CDR1 SNHLY, CDR2 FYNNEI. In nucleotides, the CDR3 is TGTGCCGGGTCGGGACTAGGAGAAACTGAAGCTTTCTTT. This gives the protein CAGSGLGETEAFF. Full variable domain (outside the CDR3, taken from reference TRBV2 and TRBJ1-1): EPEVTQTPSHQVTQMGQEVILRCVPISNHLYFYWYRQILGQKVEFLVSFYNNEISEKSEIFDDQFSVERPDGSNFTLKIRSTKLEDSAMYFCAGSGLGETEAFFGQGTRLTVV.

The J gene is TRBJ2-5, the V gene TRBV2; no definite D call. The germline CDR1 and CDR2 sequences are SNHLY and FYNNEI. Trimming pared 6 bases from V and 11 bases from J, leaving 13 bases between. The CDR3 spans 11 residues. CDR3 bases: TGTGCCAGCAGGTCCCCCGTTCTGCAGTACTTC. Translated: CASRSPVLQYF.